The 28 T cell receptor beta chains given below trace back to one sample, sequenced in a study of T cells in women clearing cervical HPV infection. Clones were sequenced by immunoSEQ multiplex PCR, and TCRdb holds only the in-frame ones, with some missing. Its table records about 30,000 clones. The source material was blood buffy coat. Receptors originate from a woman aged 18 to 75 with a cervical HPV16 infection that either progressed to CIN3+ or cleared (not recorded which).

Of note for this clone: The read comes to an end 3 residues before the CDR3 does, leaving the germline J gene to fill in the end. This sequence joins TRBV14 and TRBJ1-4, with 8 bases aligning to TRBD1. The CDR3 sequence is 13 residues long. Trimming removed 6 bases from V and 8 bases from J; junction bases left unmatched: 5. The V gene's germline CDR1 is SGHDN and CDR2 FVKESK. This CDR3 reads CASSPGQGEKLFF. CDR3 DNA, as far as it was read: TGTGCCAGCAGTCCTGGACAGGGCGAAAAA.

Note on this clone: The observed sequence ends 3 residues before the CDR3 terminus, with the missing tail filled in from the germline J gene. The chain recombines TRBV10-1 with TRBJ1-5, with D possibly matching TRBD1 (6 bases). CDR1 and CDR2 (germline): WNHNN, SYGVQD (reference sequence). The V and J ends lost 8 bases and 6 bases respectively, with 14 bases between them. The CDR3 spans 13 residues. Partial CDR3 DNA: TGCGCCAGCTCCAGGGGTGTCGGTCAGCCC. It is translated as CASSRGVGQP. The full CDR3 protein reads CASSRGVGQPQHF.

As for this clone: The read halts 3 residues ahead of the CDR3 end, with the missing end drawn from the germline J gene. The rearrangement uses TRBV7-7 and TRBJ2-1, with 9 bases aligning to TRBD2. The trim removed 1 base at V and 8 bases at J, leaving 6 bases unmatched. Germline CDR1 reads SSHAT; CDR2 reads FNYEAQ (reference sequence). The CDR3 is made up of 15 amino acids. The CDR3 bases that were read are TGTGCCAGCAGCTTAGGTTCAGCGGGGGGCTATGAG. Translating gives CASSLGSAGGYE. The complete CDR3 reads CASSLGSAGGYEQFF.

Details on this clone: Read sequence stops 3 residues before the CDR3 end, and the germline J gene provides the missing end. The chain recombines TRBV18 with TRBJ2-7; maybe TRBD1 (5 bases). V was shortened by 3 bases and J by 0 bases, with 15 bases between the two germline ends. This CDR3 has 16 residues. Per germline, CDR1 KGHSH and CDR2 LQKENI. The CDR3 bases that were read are TGTGCCAGCTCACCTATTCGACAGCAGAGCTCCTACGAG. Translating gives CASSPIRQQSSYE. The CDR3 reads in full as CASSPIRQQSSYEQYF.

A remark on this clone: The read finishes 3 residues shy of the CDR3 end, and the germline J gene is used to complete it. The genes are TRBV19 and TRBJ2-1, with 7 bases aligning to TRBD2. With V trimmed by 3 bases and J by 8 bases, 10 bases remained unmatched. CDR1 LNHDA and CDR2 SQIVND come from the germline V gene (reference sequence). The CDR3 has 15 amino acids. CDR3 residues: CASSMSGGSWDEQFF. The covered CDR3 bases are TGTGCCAGTAGTATGTCGGGGGGAAGTTGGGATGAG.

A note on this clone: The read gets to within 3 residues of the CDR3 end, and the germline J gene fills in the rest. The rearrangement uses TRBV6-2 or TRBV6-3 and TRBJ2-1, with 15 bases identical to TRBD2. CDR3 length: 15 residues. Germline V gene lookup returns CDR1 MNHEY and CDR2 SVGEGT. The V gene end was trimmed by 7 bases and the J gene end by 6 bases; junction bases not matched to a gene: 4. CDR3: CASTPGLAGGNEQFF. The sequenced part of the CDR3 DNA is TGTGCCAGCACCCCGGGACTAGCGGGGGGCAATGAG.

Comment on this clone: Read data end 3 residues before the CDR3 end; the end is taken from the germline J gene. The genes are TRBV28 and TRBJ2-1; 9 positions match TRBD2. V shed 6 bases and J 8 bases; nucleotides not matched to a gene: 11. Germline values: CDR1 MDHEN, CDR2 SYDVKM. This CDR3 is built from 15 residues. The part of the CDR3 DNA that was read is TGTGCCAGCAGCCCGGCAAGCGGGGGGAGGGATGAG. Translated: CASSPASGGRDE. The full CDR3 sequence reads CASSPASGGRDEQFF.

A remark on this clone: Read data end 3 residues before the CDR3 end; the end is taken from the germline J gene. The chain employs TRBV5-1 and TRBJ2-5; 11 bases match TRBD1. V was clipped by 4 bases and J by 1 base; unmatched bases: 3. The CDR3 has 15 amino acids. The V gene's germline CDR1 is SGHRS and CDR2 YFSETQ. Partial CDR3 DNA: TGCGCCAGCAGCCGGGGGACAGGGGGCCAAGAGACC. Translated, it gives CASSRGTGGQET. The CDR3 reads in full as CASSRGTGGQETQYF.

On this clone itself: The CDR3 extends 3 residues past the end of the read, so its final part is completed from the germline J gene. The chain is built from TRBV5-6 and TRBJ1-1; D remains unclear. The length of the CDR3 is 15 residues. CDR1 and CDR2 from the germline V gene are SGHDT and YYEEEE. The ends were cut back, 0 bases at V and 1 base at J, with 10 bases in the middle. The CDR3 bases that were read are TGTGCCAGCAGCTTGGTAATTAGCAGGAACACTGAA. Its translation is CASSLVISRNTE. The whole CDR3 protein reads CASSLVISRNTEAFF. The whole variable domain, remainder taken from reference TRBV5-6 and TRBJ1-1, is DAGVTQSPTHLIKTRGQQVTLRCSPKSGHDTVSWYQQALGQGPQFIFQYYEEEERQRGNFPDRFSGHQFPNYSSELNVNALLLGDSALYLCASSLVISRNTEAFFGQGTRLTVV.

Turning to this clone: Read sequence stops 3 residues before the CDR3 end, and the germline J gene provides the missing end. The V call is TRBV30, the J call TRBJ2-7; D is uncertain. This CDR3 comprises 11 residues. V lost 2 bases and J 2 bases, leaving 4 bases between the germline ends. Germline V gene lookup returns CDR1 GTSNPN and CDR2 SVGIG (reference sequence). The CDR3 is CAWSLTYEQYF. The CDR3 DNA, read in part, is TGTGCCTGGAGTCTAACCTACGAG.

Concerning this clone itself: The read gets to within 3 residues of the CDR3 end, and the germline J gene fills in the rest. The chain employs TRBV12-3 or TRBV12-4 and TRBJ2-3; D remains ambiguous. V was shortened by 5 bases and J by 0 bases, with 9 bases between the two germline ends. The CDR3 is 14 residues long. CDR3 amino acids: CASSARTSTDTQYF. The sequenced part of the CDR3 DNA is TGTGCCAGCAGTGCCCGCACTAGCACAGATACG.

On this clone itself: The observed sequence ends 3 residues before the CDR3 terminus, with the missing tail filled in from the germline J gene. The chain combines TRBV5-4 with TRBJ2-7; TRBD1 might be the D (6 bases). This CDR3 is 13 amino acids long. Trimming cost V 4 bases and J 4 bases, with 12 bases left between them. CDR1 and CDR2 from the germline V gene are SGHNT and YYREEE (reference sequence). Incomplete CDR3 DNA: TGTGCCAGCAGCCAGGATACAGGGTACGAG. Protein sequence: CASSQDTGYE. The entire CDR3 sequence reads CASSQDTGYEQYF.

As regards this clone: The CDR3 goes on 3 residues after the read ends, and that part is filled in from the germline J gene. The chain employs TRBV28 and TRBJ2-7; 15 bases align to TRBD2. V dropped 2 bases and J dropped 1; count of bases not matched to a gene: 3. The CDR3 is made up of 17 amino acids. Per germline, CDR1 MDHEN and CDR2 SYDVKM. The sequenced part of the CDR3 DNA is TGTGCCAGCAGTTTAAGGGGACTAGCGGGGGGTTCCTACGAG. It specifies CASSLRGLAGGSYE. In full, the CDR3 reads CASSLRGLAGGSYEQYF.

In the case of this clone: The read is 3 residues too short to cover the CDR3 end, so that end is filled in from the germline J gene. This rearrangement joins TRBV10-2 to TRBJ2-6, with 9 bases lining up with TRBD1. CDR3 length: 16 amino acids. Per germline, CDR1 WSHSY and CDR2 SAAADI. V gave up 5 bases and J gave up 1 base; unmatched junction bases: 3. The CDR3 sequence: CASSPGQGSGANVLTF. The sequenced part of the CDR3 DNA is TGCGCCAGCAGTCCGGGACAGGGATCTGGGGCCAACGTC.

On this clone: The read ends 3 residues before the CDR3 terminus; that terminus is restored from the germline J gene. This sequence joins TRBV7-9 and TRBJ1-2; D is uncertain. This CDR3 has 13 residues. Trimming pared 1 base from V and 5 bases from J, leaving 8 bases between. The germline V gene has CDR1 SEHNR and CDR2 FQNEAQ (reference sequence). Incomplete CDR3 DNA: TGTGCCAGCAGCTTAGATTCGGTATATGGC. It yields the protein CASSLDSVYG. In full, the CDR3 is CASSLDSVYGYTF.

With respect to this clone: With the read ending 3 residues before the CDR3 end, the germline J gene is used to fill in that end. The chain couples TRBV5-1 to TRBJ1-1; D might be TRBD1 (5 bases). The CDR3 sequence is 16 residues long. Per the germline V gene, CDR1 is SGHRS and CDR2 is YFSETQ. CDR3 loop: CASSLSGTEGRGGAFF. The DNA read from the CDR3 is TGCGCCAGCAGCTTGTCCGGGACCGAGGGTCGCGGGGGA.

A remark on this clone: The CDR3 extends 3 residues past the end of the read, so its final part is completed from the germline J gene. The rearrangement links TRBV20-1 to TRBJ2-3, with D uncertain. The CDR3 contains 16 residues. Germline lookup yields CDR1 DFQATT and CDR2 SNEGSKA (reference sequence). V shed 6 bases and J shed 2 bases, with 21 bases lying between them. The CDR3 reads CSALLGSYMVTDTQYF. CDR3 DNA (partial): TGCAGTGCCCTCCTCGGGTCATATATGGTCACAGATACG.

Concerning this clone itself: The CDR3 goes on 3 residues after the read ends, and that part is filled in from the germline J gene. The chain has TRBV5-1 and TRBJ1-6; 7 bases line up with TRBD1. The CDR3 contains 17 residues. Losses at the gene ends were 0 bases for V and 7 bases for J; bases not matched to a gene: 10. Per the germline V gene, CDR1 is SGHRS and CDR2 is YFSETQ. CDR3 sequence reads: CASSLVGGRGTNSPLHF. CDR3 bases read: TGCGCCAGCAGCTTGGTCGGCGGCAGGGGGACGAATTCACCC.

The CDR3 DNA, read in part, is TGTGCCAGCAGCCGTGGACAGGGGGCCGATCAGCCC. Translation: CASSRGQGADQP. The CDR3 in its entirety is CASSRGQGADQPQHF. The chain has TRBV13 and TRBJ1-5; 11 bases agree with TRBD1. The CDR3 is cut off 3 residues early in the read; its end comes from the germline J gene. CDR1 is PRHDT and CDR2 is FYEKMQ in the germline V gene (reference sequence). V trimming: 5 bases; J trimming: 5 bases; junction bases outside the gene matches: 5. This CDR3 has 15 residues.

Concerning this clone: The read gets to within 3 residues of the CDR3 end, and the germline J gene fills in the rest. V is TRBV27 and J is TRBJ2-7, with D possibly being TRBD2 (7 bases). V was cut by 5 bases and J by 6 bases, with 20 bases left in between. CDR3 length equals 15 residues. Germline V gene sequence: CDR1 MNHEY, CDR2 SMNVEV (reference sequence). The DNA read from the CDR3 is TGTGCCAGCAGTCCCGATTGGGGGGGGCTGGGCGAG. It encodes CASSPDWGGLGE. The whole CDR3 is CASSPDWGGLGEQYF.

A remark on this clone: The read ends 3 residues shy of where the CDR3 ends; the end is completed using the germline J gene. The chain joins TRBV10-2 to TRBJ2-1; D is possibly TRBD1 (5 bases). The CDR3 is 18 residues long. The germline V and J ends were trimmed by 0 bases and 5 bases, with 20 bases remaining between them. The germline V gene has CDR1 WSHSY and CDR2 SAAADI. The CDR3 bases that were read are TGCGCCAGCAGTGAGTCTGCGAGCCTCCTAGTGGGGCACAATGAG. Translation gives CASSESASLLVGHNE. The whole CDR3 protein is CASSESASLLVGHNEQFF.

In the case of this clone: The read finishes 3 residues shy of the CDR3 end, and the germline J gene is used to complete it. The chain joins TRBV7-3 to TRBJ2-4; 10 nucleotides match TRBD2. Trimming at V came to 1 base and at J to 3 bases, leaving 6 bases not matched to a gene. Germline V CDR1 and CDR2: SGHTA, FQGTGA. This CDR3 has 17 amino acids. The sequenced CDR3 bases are TGTGCCAGCAGCTTAAGTTCTCCTAGCGGGGGCAAAAACATT. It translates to CASSLSSPSGGKNI. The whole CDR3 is CASSLSSPSGGKNIQYF. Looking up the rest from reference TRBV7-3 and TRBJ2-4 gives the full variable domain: GAGVSQTPSNKVTEKGKYVELRCDPISGHTALYWYRQSLGQGPEFLIYFQGTGAADDSGLPNDRFFAVRPEGSVSTLKIQRTERGDSAVYLCASSLSSPSGGKNIQYFGAGTRLSVL.

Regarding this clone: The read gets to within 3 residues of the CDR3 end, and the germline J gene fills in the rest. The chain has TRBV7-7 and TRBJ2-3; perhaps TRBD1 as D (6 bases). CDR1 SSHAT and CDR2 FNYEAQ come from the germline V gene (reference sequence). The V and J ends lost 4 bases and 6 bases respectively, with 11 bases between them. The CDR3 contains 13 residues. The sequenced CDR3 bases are TGTGCCAGCAGCTCAGGGGTACCCGATACG. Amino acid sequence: CASSSGVPDT. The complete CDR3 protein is CASSSGVPDTQYF.

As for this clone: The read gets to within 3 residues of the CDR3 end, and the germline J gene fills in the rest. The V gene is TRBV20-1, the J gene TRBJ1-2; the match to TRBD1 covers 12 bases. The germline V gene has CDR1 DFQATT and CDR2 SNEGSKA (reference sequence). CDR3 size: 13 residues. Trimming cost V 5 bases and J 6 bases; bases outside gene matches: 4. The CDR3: CSAPGTGGHGYTF. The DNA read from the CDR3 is TGCAGTGCTCCAGGGACAGGGGGCCATGGC.

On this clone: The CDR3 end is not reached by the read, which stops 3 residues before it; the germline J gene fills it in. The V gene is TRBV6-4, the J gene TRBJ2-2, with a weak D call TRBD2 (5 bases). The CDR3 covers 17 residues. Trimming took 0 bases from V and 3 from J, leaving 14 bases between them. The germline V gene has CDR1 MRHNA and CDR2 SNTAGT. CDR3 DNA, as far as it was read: TGTGCCAGCAGTGACTCGAGTGAGCGGACGGACACCGGGGAG. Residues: CASSDSSERTDTGE. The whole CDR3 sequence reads CASSDSSERTDTGELFF.

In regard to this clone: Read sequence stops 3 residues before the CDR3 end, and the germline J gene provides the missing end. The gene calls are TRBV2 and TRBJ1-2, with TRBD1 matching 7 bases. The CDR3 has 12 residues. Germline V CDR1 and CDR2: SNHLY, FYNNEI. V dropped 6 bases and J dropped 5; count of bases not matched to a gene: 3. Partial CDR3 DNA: TGTGCCAGCAGCAGGGGGTTATATGGC. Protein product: CASSRGLYG. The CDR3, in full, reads CASSRGLYGYTF. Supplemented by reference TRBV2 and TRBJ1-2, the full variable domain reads EPEVTQTPSHQVTQMGQEVILRCVPISNHLYFYWYRQILGQKVEFLVSFYNNEISEKSEIFDDQFSVERPDGSNFTLKIRSTKLEDSAMYFCASSRGLYGYTFGSGTRLTVV.

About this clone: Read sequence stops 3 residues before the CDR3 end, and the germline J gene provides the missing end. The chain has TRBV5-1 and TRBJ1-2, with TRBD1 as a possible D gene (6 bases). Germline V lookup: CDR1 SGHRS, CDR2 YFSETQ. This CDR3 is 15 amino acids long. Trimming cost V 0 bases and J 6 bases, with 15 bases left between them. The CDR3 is CASSLEGTPGHGYTF. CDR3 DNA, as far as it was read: TGCGCCAGCAGCTTGGAGGGGACACCTGGACATGGC.

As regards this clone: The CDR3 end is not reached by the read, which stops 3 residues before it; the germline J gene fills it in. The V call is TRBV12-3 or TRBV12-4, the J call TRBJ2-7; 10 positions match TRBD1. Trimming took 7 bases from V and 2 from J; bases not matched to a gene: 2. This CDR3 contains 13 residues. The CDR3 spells CASMGTGAYEQYF. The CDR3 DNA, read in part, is TGTGCCAGCATGGGGACAGGGGCCTACGAG.